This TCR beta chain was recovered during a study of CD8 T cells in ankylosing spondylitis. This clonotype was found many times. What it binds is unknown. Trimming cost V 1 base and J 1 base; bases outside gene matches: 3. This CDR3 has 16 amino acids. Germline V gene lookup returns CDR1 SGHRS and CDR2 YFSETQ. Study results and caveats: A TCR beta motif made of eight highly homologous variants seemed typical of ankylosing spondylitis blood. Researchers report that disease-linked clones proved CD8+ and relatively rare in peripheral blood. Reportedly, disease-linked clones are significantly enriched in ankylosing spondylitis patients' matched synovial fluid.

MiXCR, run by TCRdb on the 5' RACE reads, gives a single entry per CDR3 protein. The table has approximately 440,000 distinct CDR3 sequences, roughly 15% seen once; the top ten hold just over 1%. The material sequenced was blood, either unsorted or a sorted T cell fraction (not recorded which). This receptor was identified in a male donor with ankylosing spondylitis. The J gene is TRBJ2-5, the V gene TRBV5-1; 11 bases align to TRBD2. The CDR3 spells CASSLSLAGGQETQYF. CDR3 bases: TGCGCCAGCAGCTTGTCCCTAGCGGGGGGCCAAGAGACCCAGTACTTC.